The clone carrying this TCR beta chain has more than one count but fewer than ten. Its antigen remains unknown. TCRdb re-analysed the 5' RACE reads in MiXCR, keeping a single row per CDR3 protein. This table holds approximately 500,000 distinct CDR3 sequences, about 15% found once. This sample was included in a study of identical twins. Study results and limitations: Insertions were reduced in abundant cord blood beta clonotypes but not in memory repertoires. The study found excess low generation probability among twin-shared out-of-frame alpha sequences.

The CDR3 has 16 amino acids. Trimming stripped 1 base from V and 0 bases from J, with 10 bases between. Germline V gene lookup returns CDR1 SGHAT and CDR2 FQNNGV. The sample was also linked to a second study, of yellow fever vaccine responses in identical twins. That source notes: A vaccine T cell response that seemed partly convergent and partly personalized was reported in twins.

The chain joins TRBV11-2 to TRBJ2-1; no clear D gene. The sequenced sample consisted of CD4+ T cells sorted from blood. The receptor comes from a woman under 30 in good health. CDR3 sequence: CASSLVPDSSYNEQFF. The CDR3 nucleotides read TGTGCCAGCAGCTTAGTCCCGGATAGCTCCTACAATGAGCAGTTCTTC. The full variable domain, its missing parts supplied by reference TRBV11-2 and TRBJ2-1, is EAGVAQSPRYKIIEKRQSVAFWCNPISGHATLYWYQQILGQGPKLLIQFQNNGVVDDSQLPKDRFSAERLKGVDSTLKIQPAKLEDSAVYLCASSLVPDSSYNEQFFGPGTRLTVL.